Shown below are 17 T cell receptor beta chains from a single sample sequenced in a study of a mutant IDH1 vaccine in newly diagnosed glioma. Time point indicated: week 11, during vaccination. A 20-mer mutant IDH1 peptide at 300 ug was injected subcutaneously with topical imiquimod. The antigens these receptors bind are not known. The data were produced by immunoSEQ multiplex PCR, yet TCRdb's version contains in-frame clones alone and is incomplete. The sample lists fewer than 75,000 clones, approximately 84% occurring once. The sample in question was PBMCs, obtained from a glioma patient whose treatment included an IDH1 peptide vaccine. The receptors stem from a woman aged 45 to 65 with glioma.

This chain joins TRBV7-2 and TRBJ1-2, with a tentative D call TRBD1 (5 bases). V was trimmed by 3 bases and J by 8 bases, leaving 16 bases between them. The germline V gene has CDR1 SGHTA and CDR2 FQGNSA. This CDR3 region has 14 residues. In DNA form, the CDR3 reads TGTGCCAGCAGCTTGGTAAAGGGGAAAACGGGCTACACCTTC. It codes for CASSLVKGKTGYTF.

The chain joins TRBV7-7 to TRBJ2-2; 8 bases align to TRBD1. This CDR3 is built from 15 residues. Germline values: CDR1 SSHAT, CDR2 FNYEAQ (reference sequence). J was trimmed by 6 bases and V by 5 bases; bases with no gene match: 8. This CDR3 is CASSRPTGASGELFF. Written as DNA, the CDR3 is TGTGCCAGCAGCCGCCCGACAGGGGCCTCCGGGGAGCTGTTTTTT. Using reference TRBV7-7 and TRBJ2-2 for the parts outside the CDR3, the full variable domain is GAGVSQSPRYKVTKRGQDVTLRCDPISSHATLYWYQQALGQGPEFLTYFNYEAQPDKSGLPSDRFSAERPEGSISTLTIQRTEQRDSAMYRCASSRPTGASGELFFGEGSRLTVL.

The chain joins TRBV6-5 to TRBJ2-6, with a possible D match to TRBD1 (6 bases). CDR3 length: 15 residues. Germline V gives CDR1 MNHEY, CDR2 SVGAGI. Trimming removed 5 bases at V and 0 bases at J, with 8 bases between. The CDR3 nucleotides read TGTGCCAGCAGTCGAGGGGGCTCTGGGGCCAACGTCCTGACTTTC. It specifies CASSRGGSGANVLTF.

The chain links TRBV5-5 to TRBJ2-1; 11 nucleotides align to TRBD1. CDR3 length: 17 amino acids. The ends lost 3 bases at V and 3 bases at J; junction bases unmatched: 8. Germline V gene data show CDR1 as SGHKS and CDR2 as YYEKEE (reference sequence). DNA for the CDR3: TGTGCCAGCAGCTCCGGATCCGGGACAGGGGGCTACAATGAGCAGTTCTTC. It yields the protein CASSSGSGTGGYNEQFF.

The rearrangement joins TRBV19 to TRBJ2-2, with 7 bases lining up with TRBD2. The CDR3 runs to 15 residues. Germline values: CDR1 LNHDA, CDR2 SQIVND (reference sequence). Losses at the gene ends were 1 base for V and 5 bases for J; bases not matched to a gene: 4. The CDR3 loop is CASSIAGRGTGELFF. The DNA for the CDR3 is TGTGCCAGTAGTATAGCAGGGCGGGGGACCGGGGAGCTGTTTTTT.

This clone showed up just once. This sequence joins TRBV2 and TRBJ2-2; D is possibly TRBD2 (5 bases). V was cut by 3 bases and J by 3 bases, with 8 bases left in between. Per the germline V gene, CDR1 is SNHLY and CDR2 is FYNNEI. This CDR3 is 14 amino acids long. The CDR3 sequence is CASSDPDYTGELFF. The CDR3 DNA reads TGTGCCAGCAGTGATCCGGACTACACCGGGGAGCTGTTTTTT.

The chain carries TRBV5-1 and TRBJ1-1; D unresolved. Germline V lookup: CDR1 SGHRS, CDR2 YFSETQ. CDR3 size: 13 residues. V shed 4 bases and J shed 8 bases, with 15 bases lying between them. CDR3 in DNA: TGCGCCAGCAGCCCCCCCGGGCCTGGAGAAGCTTTCTTT. Translating it yields CASSPPGPGEAFF. The whole variable domain, filled in from reference TRBV5-1 and TRBJ1-1, reads KAGVTQTPRYLIKTRGQQVTLSCSPISGHRSVSWYQQTPGQGLQFLFEYFSETQRNKGNFPGRFSGRQFSNSRSEMNVSTLELGDSALYLCASSPPGPGEAFFGQGTRLTVV.

This chain joins TRBV5-1 and TRBJ2-3; tentative D call: TRBD2 (6 bases). The V end was cut by 0 bases, the J end by 4 bases, with 15 bases between. The V gene's germline CDR1 is SGHRS and CDR2 YFSETQ. The CDR3 spans 16 residues. CDR3 loop: CASSLGGTHGADTQYF. For the CDR3, the DNA is TGCGCCAGCAGCTTGGGGGGGACTCATGGGGCAGATACGCAGTATTTT.

This clone came up a few times. V gene TRBV25-1 combines with J gene TRBJ1-4; D unresolved. V gave up 4 bases and J gave up 4 bases, with 7 bases separating them. CDR1 and CDR2 from the germline V gene are MGHDK and SYGVNS. The CDR3 is 13 residues long. The CDR3 loop is CASSGQNNEKLFF. CDR3 DNA: TGTGCCAGCAGTGGTCAGAATAATGAAAAACTGTTTTTT.

For this clone: Other DNA sequences in this specimen translate into the identical CDR3. The genes are TRBV5-6 and TRBJ2-7; D remains unclear. Germline CDR1 reads SGHDT; CDR2 reads YYEEEE. Trimming removed 0 bases at V and 1 base at J, with 2 bases between. The CDR3 spans 12 residues. CDR3 sequence (DNA): TGTGCCAGCAGCTTGGTATCCTACGAGCAGTACTTC. This sequence encodes CASSLVSYEQYF.

This clone was seen only a few times. This chain joins TRBV5-5 and TRBJ2-3; TRBD1 agrees at 9 bases. The CDR3 sequence is 15 residues long. V lost 6 bases and J lost 5; bases outside the gene matches: 10. CDR1 and CDR2 (germline): SGHKS, YYEKEE (reference sequence). For the CDR3, the DNA is TGTGCCAGCACCTACAGGGGGCGATCGATAGATACGCAGTATTTT. Translation: CASTYRGRSIDTQYF.

As to this clone: A read error may account for a junction end that differs from germline. Other DNA sequences in the same sample also yield this CDR3. The chain uses TRBV29-1 and TRBJ1-1, with D hard to call. This CDR3 has 11 residues. CDR1 SQVTM and CDR2 ANQGSEA come from the germline V gene. This CDR3 is CSVTGNTEAFF. The CDR3 DNA sequence: TGCAGCGTGACGGGGAACACTGAGGCTTTCTTT. The full variable domain, its missing parts supplied by reference TRBV29-1 and TRBJ1-1, is SAVISQKPSRDICQRGTSLTIQCQVDSQVTMMFWYRQQPGQSLTLIATANQGSEATYESGFVIDKFPISRPNLTFSTLTVSNMSPEDSSIYLCSVTGNTEAFFGQGTRLTVV.

The chain couples TRBV5-1 to TRBJ1-4; TRBD1 aligns across 9 bases. CDR3 length equals 16 residues. The germline V gene encodes CDR1 SGHRS and CDR2 YFSETQ. V trimming: 4 bases; J trimming: 8 bases; junction bases outside the gene matches: 12. The DNA of the CDR3 is TGCGCCAGCAGCCCTATTCAGGGACAGGGTGAGGAAAAACTGTTTTTT. Amino acid sequence: CASSPIQGQGEEKLFF.

This clone was counted once. CDR3 protein: CAWSGDSNEQFF. CDR3 sequence (DNA): TGTGCCTGGAGCGGCGACAGCAATGAGCAGTTCTTC. V and J are TRBV30 and TRBJ2-1; weak D call: TRBD1 (5 bases). CDR3 size: 12 residues. The germline V gene has CDR1 GTSNPN and CDR2 SVGIG (reference sequence). Deletions cut 3 bases from V and 6 bases from J, with 9 bases between.

The chain employs TRBV5-1 and TRBJ2-2; D is ambiguous. V lost 4 bases, J lost 8 bases, and 15 bases lay in between. The CDR3 has 14 amino acids. CDR1 and CDR2 from the germline V gene are SGHRS and YFSETQ. CDR3 residues: CASSLPTESGELFF. DNA for the CDR3: TGCGCCAGCAGCCTTCCCACTGAATCGGGGGAGCTGTTTTTT. Full variable domain (remainder filled in from reference TRBV5-1 and TRBJ2-2): KAGVTQTPRYLIKTRGQQVTLSCSPISGHRSVSWYQQTPGQGLQFLFEYFSETQRNKGNFPGRFSGRQFSNSRSEMNVSTLELGDSALYLCASSLPTESGELFFGEGSRLTVL.

This chain joins TRBV7-8 and TRBJ1-1; D is uncertain. Germline CDR1 reads SGHVS; CDR2 reads FQNEAQ. The length of the CDR3 is 13 residues. V lost 4 bases and J 7 bases, leaving 13 bases between the germline ends. The CDR3 nucleotides read TGTGCCAGCAGCTCCCCCCCGGTGAATGAAGCTTTCTTT. Translation gives CASSSPPVNEAFF.

The chain couples TRBV11-1 to TRBJ1-1; no reliable D call. This CDR3 is built from 15 residues. The V end was cut by 5 bases, the J end by 0 bases, with 13 bases between. Germline CDR1 SGHAT, CDR2 FQDESV (reference sequence). CDR3 region: CASSGVRSLNTEAFF. The CDR3 DNA is TGTGCCAGCAGCGGCGTTCGAAGCCTGAACACTGAAGCTTTCTTT.